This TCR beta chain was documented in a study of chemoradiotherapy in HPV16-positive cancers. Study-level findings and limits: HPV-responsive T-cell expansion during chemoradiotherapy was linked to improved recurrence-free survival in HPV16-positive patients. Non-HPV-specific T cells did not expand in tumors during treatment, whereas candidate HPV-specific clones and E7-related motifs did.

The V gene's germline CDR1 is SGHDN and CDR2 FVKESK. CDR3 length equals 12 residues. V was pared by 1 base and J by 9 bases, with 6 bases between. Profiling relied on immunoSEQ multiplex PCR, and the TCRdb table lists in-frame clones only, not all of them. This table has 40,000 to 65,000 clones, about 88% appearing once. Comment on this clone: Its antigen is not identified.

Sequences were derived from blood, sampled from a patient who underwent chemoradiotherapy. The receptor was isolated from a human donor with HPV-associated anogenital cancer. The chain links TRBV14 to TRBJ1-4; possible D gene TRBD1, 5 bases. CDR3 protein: CASSQAGKKLFF. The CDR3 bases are TGTGCCAGCAGCCAAGCAGGGAAAAAACTGTTTTTT.